This TCR beta chain comes out of a study of T cell responses to AZD1222 COVID-19 vaccine. Looking at the study overall: The study pooled second doses at about 4 or about 12 weeks.

As for this clone: Its antigen is not identified.

Study-wide results and caveats: Donors in the cohort were predominantly white British and more often female, and clonal diversity was possibly underestimated. Spike as a whole was targeted by vaccine-associated CD4 TCRs, dominant at 160-218 and 743-854. Following two doses of AZD1222, Spike-specific TCR breadth and depth rose.

Some clones are missing from TCRdb's copy, which holds only in-frame ones; the method was immunoSEQ multiplex PCR. The repertoire holds around 90,000 clones, approximately 91% seen once, with roughly 15% in the top ten. Germline V gene data show CDR1 as SGHRS and CDR2 as YFSETQ. V lost 0 bases and J 5 bases, leaving 10 bases between the germline ends. The CDR3 loop spans 14 amino acids. The V gene is TRBV5-1, the J gene TRBJ2-3, with D perhaps TRBD1 (5 bases). The starting material was peripheral blood, obtained on day 0 of AZD1222 vaccination. The receptor was derived from an adult in good health. CDR3 protein: CASSLGIQGDTQYF. The CDR3 bases are TGCGCCAGCAGCTTGGGAATCCAGGGAGATACGCAGTATTTT.